This T cell receptor beta chain was sequenced during a study of T cell changes during pregnancy in multiple sclerosis. The data were produced by immunoSEQ multiplex PCR, yet TCRdb's version contains in-frame clones alone and is incomplete. This table has 55,000 to 70,000 clones, 89% appearing once. Trimming took 3 bases from V and 10 from J, leaving 10 bases between them. The CDR3 spans 12 residues. Germline CDR1 and CDR2: KGHSH and LQKENI. The genes are TRBV18 and TRBJ2-1; no clear D. This material consisted of peripheral blood, taken in the first trimester of pregnancy. The clonotype originates from a female donor with multiple sclerosis, enrolled in a pregnancy study. This chain's CDR3 is CASSPLGGEQFF. The CDR3 DNA reads TGTGCCAGCTCACCCCTTGGCGGAGAGCAGTTCTTC.